What follows is one TCR beta chain and its context. This CDR3 has 16 amino acids. The V gene's germline CDR1 is LNHDA and CDR2 SQIVND (reference sequence). With V trimmed by 6 bases and J by 0 bases, 9 bases remained unmatched. This record belongs to a study of blood T cell repertoires in COVID-19. In the source study's methods: The authors estimated nucleated cell counts from reference gene primer amplification. Here immunoSEQ multiplex PCR was the method, and the copy in TCRdb shows in-frame clones only, minus some. Clone size and V and J calls were adopted from that table, with D and trimming inferred from the DNA. The sample contains about 220,000 clones, approximately 83% of which appear only once.

This clonotype was sampled from a woman in her forties or fifties who had been exposed to COVID-19. The J gene is TRBJ2-7, the V gene TRBV19; 9 bases match TRBD1. Sequencing was carried out using PBMCs or T cells enriched from blood (not recorded which). This CDR3 reads CASSYKTGGSSYEQYF. The DNA for the CDR3 is TGTGCCAGTAGCTACAAGACAGGGGGGAGCTCCTACGAGCAGTACTTC.